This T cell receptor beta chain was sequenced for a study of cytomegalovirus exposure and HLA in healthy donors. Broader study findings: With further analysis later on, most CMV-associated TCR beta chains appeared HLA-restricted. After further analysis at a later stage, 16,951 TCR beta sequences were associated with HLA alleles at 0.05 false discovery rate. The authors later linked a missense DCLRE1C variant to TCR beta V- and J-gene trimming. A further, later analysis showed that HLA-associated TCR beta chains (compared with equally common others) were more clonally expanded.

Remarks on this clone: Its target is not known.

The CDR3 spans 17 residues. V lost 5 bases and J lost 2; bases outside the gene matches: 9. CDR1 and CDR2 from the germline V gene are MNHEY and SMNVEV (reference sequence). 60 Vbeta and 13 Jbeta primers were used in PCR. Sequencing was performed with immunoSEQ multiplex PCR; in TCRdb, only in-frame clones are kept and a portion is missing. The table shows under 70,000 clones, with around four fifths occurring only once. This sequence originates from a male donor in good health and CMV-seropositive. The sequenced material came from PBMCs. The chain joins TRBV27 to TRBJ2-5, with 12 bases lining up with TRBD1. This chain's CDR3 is CASSPRDRGLGQETQYF. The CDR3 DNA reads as TGTGCCAGCAGTCCCCGGGACAGGGGGCTTGGACAAGAGACCCAGTACTTC.